One sample yielded the 31 T cell receptor beta chains listed below, sequenced in a study of shared clonotypes between healthy human individuals. CD8 cells regarded as naive lacked CD45RO, were positively chosen for CCR7, and omitted terminally differentiated effector memory CD45RA+ cells. TCRdb's copy holds only in-frame clones and misses some; the assay was immunoSEQ multiplex PCR. The sample has hundreds of thousands of clones; 90% to 97% are singletons. Source material: naive CD8+ T cells sorted from blood. These TCRs come from a woman between 25 and 40 years old in good health.

In this sample, this clone turned up once. This chain uses TRBV28 with TRBJ2-5; D unresolved. The V end lost 1 base, the J end lost 3 bases, and 9 bases lay between the germline ends. The CDR3 totals 14 residues. The V gene's germline CDR1 is MDHEN and CDR2 SYDVKM. The CDR3 loop reads CASSLYGTKETQYF. The CDR3 coding sequence is TGTGCCAGCAGTTTATACGGCACAAAAGAGACCCAGTACTTC.

CDR3 residues: CSVRVRDRGNYGYTF. CDR3 bases: TGCAGCGTTAGAGTTCGGGACAGGGGCAATTATGGCTACACCTTC. This rearrangement joins TRBV29-1 to TRBJ1-2, with 10 bases that match TRBD1. The V segment lost 5 bases and the J segment 5 bases; nucleotides outside the gene matches: 11. Germline V lookup: CDR1 SQVTM, CDR2 ANQGSEA. CDR3 size: 15 residues.

The rearrangement uses TRBV27 and TRBJ2-1; TRBD2 aligns across 12 bases. This CDR3 has 16 residues. The V gene's germline CDR1 is MNHEY and CDR2 SMNVEV (reference sequence). Trimming took 2 bases from V and 7 from J; bases not matched to a gene: 6. The CDR3 coding sequence is TGTGCCAGCAGTTTAGTACTAGCGGGAGGAGGGAATGAGCAGTTCTTC. Encoded protein: CASSLVLAGGGNEQFF.

Worth noting for this clone: The same CDR3 is also encoded by other DNA sequences in this sample. J is TRBJ2-1 and V is TRBV28; D gene ambiguous. The CDR3 is 11 amino acids. Germline assignment: CDR1 MDHEN and CDR2 SYDVKM. The V and J ends lost 3 bases and 6 bases respectively, with 3 bases between them. CDR3 region: CASSFSNEQFF. The CDR3 region has the DNA TGTGCCAGCAGTTTTTCCAATGAGCAGTTCTTC.

The CDR3 here is CASSFWTSVGTDTQYF. For the CDR3, the DNA is TGTGCCAGCAGTTTTTGGACTAGCGTTGGCACAGATACGCAGTATTTT. This chain links TRBV28 with TRBJ2-3; 9 bases are a match to TRBD2. The trim removed 3 bases at V and 1 base at J, leaving 5 bases unmatched. The CDR3 spans 16 residues. CDR1 and CDR2 from the germline V gene are MDHEN and SYDVKM.

The chain links TRBV29-1 to TRBJ2-1, with 7 bases lining up with TRBD2. Germline CDR1 SQVTM, CDR2 ANQGSEA. The CDR3 covers 15 residues. V dropped 8 bases and J dropped 1; count of bases not matched to a gene: 11. CDR3 sequence (DNA): TGCAGCAGCGTTACTAGCGCCAGTTCCTACAATGAGCAGTTCTTC. It yields the protein CSSVTSASSYNEQFF.

The V gene is TRBV27, the J gene TRBJ1-2; the D gene is possibly TRBD1 (6 bases). Trimming left V 3 bases short and J 8 bases short, with 13 bases between. Germline-derived CDR1 and CDR2 are MNHEY and SMNVEV (reference sequence). The CDR3 covers 13 residues. Here the CDR3 reads CASSFRGGEGYTF. The CDR3 DNA sequence: TGTGCCAGCAGTTTTCGGGGGGGCGAAGGCTACACCTTC.

This rearrangement joins TRBV5-4 to TRBJ2-3; no firm D call. The CDR3 covers 12 residues. CDR1 and CDR2 from the germline V gene are SGHNT and YYREEE (reference sequence). V lost 4 bases and J lost 5, with 8 bases in between. The CDR3 sequence: CASSNLGDTQYF. The CDR3 DNA reads as TGTGCCAGCAGCAACCTTGGAGATACGCAGTATTTT.

This chain uses TRBV5-1 with TRBJ2-3; 9 positions match TRBD1. This CDR3 region has 16 residues. CDR1 SGHRS and CDR2 YFSETQ come from the germline V gene. Trimming took 4 bases from V and 2 from J; bases not matched to a gene: 8. The DNA for the CDR3 is TGCGCCAGCAGCGCTACGGACAGGGGCCTCACAGATACGCAGTATTTT. It translates to CASSATDRGLTDTQYF.

The CDR3 sequence: CASSTRQGGYGYTF. In DNA form, the CDR3 reads TGTGCCAGTAGTACGCGACAGGGTGGGTATGGCTACACCTTC. V gene TRBV19 combines with J gene TRBJ1-2; 7 nucleotides align to TRBD1. Trimming at V came to 4 bases and at J to 5 bases, leaving 7 bases not matched to a gene. The CDR3 runs 14 residues. Germline CDR1 is LNHDA and CDR2 is SQIVND (reference sequence).

The chain uses TRBV4-1 and TRBJ2-7; TRBD1 agrees at 10 bases. The CDR3 runs 16 residues. Germline trimming cut 1 base from V and 2 bases from J; bases unmatched to any gene: 5. CDR1 is MGHRA, CDR2 YSYEKL, per germline. CDR3 sequence: CASSQGGQGGAYEQYF. CDR3 DNA sequence: TGCGCCAGCAGCCAAGGAGGACAGGGGGGAGCCTACGAGCAGTACTTC.

V usage is TRBV28 and J usage is TRBJ2-7, with 9 bases lining up with TRBD2. The CDR3 extends over 16 amino acids. V trimming: 2 bases; J trimming: 3 bases; junction bases outside the gene matches: 8. Germline V gives CDR1 MDHEN, CDR2 SYDVKM. This chain's CDR3 is CASSLPQREANYEQYF. As DNA, the CDR3 is TGTGCCAGCAGTTTACCCCAGCGGGAGGCTAACTACGAGCAGTACTTC.

This clone appeared a few times. The V gene is TRBV10-3, the J gene TRBJ1-5, with D hard to call. CDR1 is ENHRY and CDR2 is SYGVKD in the germline V gene. This CDR3 spans 16 amino acids. Trimming removed 7 bases from V and 0 bases from J, with 16 bases in between. The CDR3, as DNA: TGTGCCATCATCCTGGATGGGGAGTATAGCAATCAGCCCCAGCATTTT. This translates into CAIILDGEYSNQPQHF.

The V and J genes are TRBV7-6 and TRBJ2-1, with TRBD2 matching 14 bases. Germline V gene sequence: CDR1 SGHVS, CDR2 FNYEAQ. V dropped 5 bases and J dropped 8; count of bases not matched to a gene: 11. The CDR3 runs to 17 residues. The CDR3: CASSPGTSGSYFDEQFF. The CDR3 DNA follows: TGTGCCAGCAGCCCTGGGACTAGCGGGAGTTATTTCGATGAGCAGTTCTTC.

The chain couples TRBV27 to TRBJ2-2, with TRBD1 matching over 9 bases. The CDR3 runs to 17 residues. The V gene end was trimmed by 5 bases and the J gene end by 6 bases; junction bases not matched to a gene: 13. Germline CDR1 and CDR2: MNHEY and SMNVEV (reference sequence). In DNA form, the CDR3 reads TGTGCCAGCAGTCCAACGGGACAGGGTTTCGTTGCCGGGGAGCTGTTTTTT. It specifies CASSPTGQGFVAGELFF.

This sequence joins TRBV27 and TRBJ2-7; D is perhaps TRBD2 (7 bases). This CDR3 region has 16 residues. Per germline, CDR1 MNHEY and CDR2 SMNVEV (reference sequence). With 2 bases removed from V and 6 bases from J, the gap between germline ends came to 20 bases. The CDR3 sequence: CASSLGRGTPRREQYF. The DNA for the CDR3 is TGTGCCAGCAGTTTAGGGAGGGGGACGCCAAGGCGCGAGCAGTACTTC.

The V and J genes are TRBV19 and TRBJ2-1; 9 bases fit TRBD2. After removal of 5 bases from V and 5 bases from J, the junction contained 16 bases not matched to a gene. Germline CDR1 is LNHDA and CDR2 is SQIVND (reference sequence). The length of the CDR3 is 18 residues. CDR3 loop: CASSFRMVRTSEHNEQFF. In nucleotides, the CDR3 is TGTGCCAGTAGTTTCCGTATGGTACGGACTAGCGAGCACAATGAGCAGTTCTTC.

This chain links TRBV27 with TRBJ2-7, with 9 bases lining up with TRBD2. CDR1 is MNHEY, CDR2 SMNVEV, per germline (reference sequence). The CDR3 sequence is 15 residues long. The V gene end was trimmed by 3 bases and the J gene end by 2 bases; junction bases not matched to a gene: 5. CDR3 in amino acids: CASSLGREGPYEQYF. The CDR3 DNA sequence: TGTGCCAGCAGTTTGGGGCGGGAGGGCCCCTACGAGCAGTACTTC.

V gene TRBV29-1 combines with J gene TRBJ2-6; TRBD1 matches 7 bases. The germline CDR1 and CDR2 sequences are SQVTM and ANQGSEA. This CDR3 contains 17 residues. Losses at the gene ends were 5 bases for V and 1 base for J; bases not matched to a gene: 11. The CDR3 reads CSVLGTDGPSGANVLTF. The CDR3, as DNA: TGCAGCGTTCTCGGGACAGACGGTCCTTCTGGGGCCAACGTCCTGACTTTC.

V and J are TRBV27 and TRBJ1-3; D may be TRBD1 (6 bases). The CDR3 contains 14 residues. Per the germline V gene, CDR1 is MNHEY and CDR2 is SMNVEV (reference sequence). Trimming took 6 bases from V and 1 from J, leaving 10 bases between them. CDR3 region: CASRWTASGNTIYF. DNA for the CDR3: TGTGCCAGCAGATGGACAGCTTCTGGAAACACCATATATTTT.

This rearrangement joins TRBV28 to TRBJ2-7; D uncertain. Germline assignment: CDR1 MDHEN and CDR2 SYDVKM. This CDR3 region has 13 residues. The germline V and J ends were trimmed by 3 bases and 3 bases, with 9 bases remaining between them. The CDR3, as DNA: TGTGCCAGCAGTTTTCTCGGCCTCTACGAGCAGTACTTC. Translated: CASSFLGLYEQYF. The variable domain in full, with the rest retrieved from reference TRBV28 and TRBJ2-7, is DVKVTQSSRYLVKRTGEKVFLECVQDMDHENMFWYRQDPGLGLRLIYFSYDVKMKEKGDIPEGYSVSREKKERFSLILESASTNQTSMYLCASSFLGLYEQYFGPGTRLTVT.

The chain carries TRBV6-5 and TRBJ1-3; D call uncertain. This CDR3 spans 15 amino acids. V lost 4 bases and J 1 base, leaving 11 bases between the germline ends. CDR1 is MNHEY, CDR2 SVGAGI, per germline. The CDR3 DNA is TGTGCCAGCAGTTCATTAGACGGATCTGGAAACACCATATATTTT. Translation: CASSSLDGSGNTIYF.

V and J are TRBV7-9 and TRBJ2-5, with D perhaps TRBD2 (6 bases). Germline CDR1 is SEHNR and CDR2 is FQNEAQ (reference sequence). Between the trimmed V and J ends, which lost 8 bases and 4 bases, there was a span of 14 bases. This CDR3 comprises 13 residues. CDR3 coding DNA: TGTGCCAGCTCCCCGGGAGAGGGAGAGACCCAGTACTTC. Translating gives CASSPGEGETQYF.

This clone was counted a single time. Other DNA sequences of this sample code for an identical CDR3. The rearrangement uses TRBV27 and TRBJ2-7, with TRBD1 identical over 8 bases. The CDR3 runs 13 residues. The germline CDR1 and CDR2 sequences are MNHEY and SMNVEV (reference sequence). J lost 4 bases, V lost 3 bases, and 2 bases had no gene match. As DNA, the CDR3 is TGTGCCAGCAGTTTCGGGACAGGATACGAGCAGTACTTC. Residues: CASSFGTGYEQYF.

In this sample, this clone turned up once. The chain carries TRBV5-6 and TRBJ1-2; D possibly corresponds to TRBD1 (5 bases). This CDR3 is 14 amino acids long. V gave up 2 bases and J gave up 3 bases, with 11 bases separating them. Germline V CDR1 and CDR2: SGHDT, YYEEEE. CDR3 sequence reads: CASSFGAGHYGYTF. DNA of the CDR3: TGTGCCAGCAGCTTCGGAGCAGGGCACTATGGCTACACCTTC.

The table lists this clone with a count of one. This sequence joins TRBV5-6 and TRBJ2-2; D is unclear. There are 13 residues in the CDR3. Trimming took off 4 bases at V and 4 bases at J, with 8 bases between the two ends. In germline, CDR1 is SGHDT, CDR2 YYEEEE. CDR3 DNA sequence: TGTGCCAGCAGCCCGGCCCTCACCGGGGAGCTGTTTTTT. Amino acids: CASSPALTGELFF.

This clone was detected once. The rearrangement joins TRBV2 to TRBJ1-3; a weak D match, TRBD1 (6 bases). Per germline, CDR1 SNHLY and CDR2 FYNNEI. This CDR3 spans 15 amino acids. The ends were cut back, 3 bases at V and 0 bases at J, with 9 bases in the middle. CDR3 DNA: TGTGCCAGCAGTGATCGGGGGCTCTCTGGAAACACCATATATTTT. Its translation is CASSDRGLSGNTIYF.

J is TRBJ2-2 and V is TRBV7-6; 7 bases match TRBD1. Trimming removed 5 bases from V and 6 bases from J; junction bases left unmatched: 18. From germline, CDR1 is SGHVS and CDR2 FNYEAQ. CDR3 length equals 18 residues. The CDR3 reads CASSPGVGGAEGAGELFF. The DNA for the CDR3 is TGTGCCAGCAGCCCCGGGGTAGGGGGCGCTGAGGGCGCCGGGGAGCTGTTTTTT.

The chain has TRBV19 and TRBJ2-7; 8 nucleotides agree with TRBD1. The junction had 7 bases not matched to a gene; V was cut back by 2 bases and J by 4 bases. Germline V gene lookup returns CDR1 LNHDA and CDR2 SQIVND (reference sequence). The CDR3 contains 15 residues. The CDR3: CASSIFRTGIYEQYF. In DNA form, the CDR3 reads TGTGCCAGTAGTATATTCAGGACAGGGATTTACGAGCAGTACTTC.

The chain couples TRBV9 to TRBJ2-7; TRBD1 is a possible D gene (6 bases). With 3 bases removed from V and 1 base from J, the gap between germline ends came to 14 bases. This CDR3 spans 15 amino acids. Looked up from germline, CDR1 is SGDLS and CDR2 is YYNGEE. The CDR3 coding sequence is TGTGCCAGCAGCGCCGCCGGGACACCTTCCTACGAGCAGTACTTC. Residues: CASSAAGTPSYEQYF.

In its sample, this clone was seen once. The chain combines TRBV4-2 with TRBJ2-7; a possible D gene is TRBD2 (6 bases). The CDR3 totals 15 residues. Germline CDR1 is LGHNA and CDR2 is YNFKEQ. V shed 3 bases and J shed 0 bases, with 12 bases lying between them. CDR3: CASSQERVSSYEQYF. The CDR3 DNA reads TGTGCCAGCAGCCAGGAGCGGGTTAGCTCCTACGAGCAGTACTTC.